The clone carrying this T cell receptor beta chain appeared a few times. The antigen remains undetermined. The data were taken from a study of identical twins. Notes on the study in general: Out-of-frame alpha sequences that twins shared showed excess low generation probability. Instead of following the same donors, the conclusions were based on cross-sectional statistical analysis.

Germline V gene data show CDR1 as MGHDK and CDR2 as SYGVNS. This CDR3 contains 16 residues. Unmatched junction bases numbered 7, after V lost 3 bases and J lost 4 bases. A template switching step contributed a universal primer site, while unique molecular identifiers were present in the cDNA. TCRdb redid the calling of the 5' RACE reads with MiXCR, one entry per CDR3 protein. This sample has around 530,000 distinct CDR3 sequences, with around 15% found just once. This same sample was also taken into another study, of yellow fever vaccine responses in identical twins. That report adds: Reportedly, the response of twins' T cells to the vaccine seemed partly convergent, partly personalized.

The sequence was obtained from a woman younger than 35 in good health. Sequenced input: CD4+ T cells sorted from blood. V is TRBV25-1 and J is TRBJ2-2; TRBD1 agrees at 8 bases. CDR3 loop: CASSDPRQGFTGELFF. CDR3 nucleotides: TGTGCCAGCAGTGATCCCCGACAGGGGTTCACCGGGGAGCTGTTTTTT.